A single sample gave rise to the 20 T cell receptor beta chains below, sequenced in a study of OX40 agonist ivuxolimab in advanced cancers. The library came from the immunoSEQ multiplex PCR assay. TCRdb mirrors the immuneACCESS table, restricted to in-frame sequences. Some clones are absent from its copies; in checked studies, under half trace to an unresolved V gene, and the reason for the others is unknown. The sample contains about 110,000 clones, about nine tenths of them found a single time. In total, the top ten clones hold 0.48% of the sample. The sample here was CD4+ or CD8+ T cells sorted from blood, taken in a trial of the OX40 agonist ivuxolimab. These receptors originate from an adult with an advanced solid tumor such as melanoma, head and neck, liver or kidney cancer.

The chain couples TRBV7-2 to TRBJ2-5, with a possible D match to TRBD2 (5 bases). The germline gives CDR1 SGHTA, CDR2 FQGNSA. Trimming took off 2 bases at V and 7 bases at J, with 11 bases between the two ends. The CDR3 sequence is 13 residues long. The CDR3 sequence: CASSLRLEGTQYF. The CDR3 DNA reads as TGTGCCAGCAGCTTAAGGTTAGAGGGGACCCAGTACTTC.

The chain combines TRBV28 with TRBJ2-7; D unclear. CDR3 length: 13 residues. V was clipped by 8 bases and J by 6 bases, with 17 bases between them. CDR1 and CDR2 (germline): MDHEN, SYDVKM. CDR3 coding DNA: TGTGCCAGCCTCCCCCCTGGCCCCAGCGAGCAGTACTTC. Its protein is CASLPPGPSEQYF.

Only one count was recorded for this clone. V is TRBV30 and J is TRBJ1-3; tentative D call: TRBD1 (5 bases). Trimming pared 2 bases from V and 0 bases from J, leaving 8 bases between. Per germline, CDR1 GTSNPN and CDR2 SVGIG (reference sequence). The CDR3 runs 14 residues. CDR3 DNA: TGTGCCTGGAGTCCCGGGACCTCTGGAAACACCATATATTTT. This gives the protein CAWSPGTSGNTIYF.

This clone was found a few times. The rearrangement joins TRBV18 to TRBJ2-7; 7 bases agree with TRBD1. CDR1 and CDR2 from the germline V gene are KGHSH and LQKENI. The CDR3 totals 14 residues. With V trimmed by 3 bases and J by 2 bases, 4 bases remained unmatched. The CDR3 DNA reads as TGTGCCAGCTCACCTGGGACAGTAACCTACGAGCAGTACTTC. Translating it yields CASSPGTVTYEQYF.

The chain has TRBV28 and TRBJ2-6; a weak D match, TRBD1 (5 bases). The CDR3 spans 16 residues. Trimming shortened V by 6 bases and J by 1 base, and 13 bases separated the two germline ends. Germline lookup yields CDR1 MDHEN and CDR2 SYDVKM. For the CDR3, the DNA is TGTGCCAGCAGAGGGGTCGGTGATTCTGGGGCCAACGTCCTGACTTTC. It is translated as CASRGVGDSGANVLTF.

J is TRBJ2-3 and V is TRBV5-6; D not certain. Germline CDR1 is SGHDT and CDR2 is YYEEEE. Trimming took 0 bases from V and 0 from J, leaving 8 bases between them. The CDR3 sequence is 15 residues long. CDR3 DNA: TGTGCCAGCAGCTTGGGTGGGGTCAGCACAGATACGCAGTATTTT. This sequence encodes CASSLGGVSTDTQYF. Using reference TRBV5-6 and TRBJ2-3 for the parts outside the CDR3, the full variable domain is DAGVTQSPTHLIKTRGQQVTLRCSPKSGHDTVSWYQQALGQGPQFIFQYYEEEERQRGNFPDRFSGHQFPNYSSELNVNALLLGDSALYLCASSLGGVSTDTQYFGPGTRLTVL.

CDR3 DNA: TGTGCCAGCAGCTCTGGACAGCCTAATTCACCCCTCCACTTT. Amino acid sequence: CASSSGQPNSPLHF. The gene calls are TRBV7-9 and TRBJ1-6; tentatively, D is TRBD1 (6 bases). There are 14 residues in the CDR3. Germline CDR1 is SEHNR and CDR2 is FQNEAQ (reference sequence). The V and J ends lost 4 bases and 6 bases respectively, with 10 bases between them.

This clone was seen only once. The rearrangement joins TRBV7-2 to TRBJ2-3; 7 positions match TRBD2. CDR3 size: 16 residues. J was trimmed by 5 bases and V by 5 bases; bases with no gene match: 13. Germline CDR1 is SGHTA and CDR2 is FQGNSA. The CDR3 DNA reads as TGTGCCAGCAGCAGCAGCGGGACCGGTAGATTAGATACGCAGTATTTT. This translates into CASSSSGTGRLDTQYF.

The chain links TRBV7-2 to TRBJ2-3; maybe TRBD2 (5 bases). The V end lost 0 bases, the J end lost 6 bases, and 10 bases lay between the germline ends. The germline V gene has CDR1 SGHTA and CDR2 FQGNSA. The CDR3 sequence is 14 residues long. CDR3 region: CASSLARAGDTQYF. The DNA for the CDR3 is TGTGCCAGCAGCTTAGCGCGGGCGGGCGATACGCAGTATTTT.

V usage is TRBV7-2 and J usage is TRBJ2-1; TRBD2 aligns across 10 bases. The CDR3 consists of 15 residues. Germline CDR1 and CDR2: SGHTA and FQGNSA. V trimming: 4 bases; J trimming: 6 bases; junction bases outside the gene matches: 6. As DNA, the CDR3 is TGTGCCAGCAGCTCCTATAGCGGGGGGTCCAATGAGCAGTTCTTC. It translates to CASSSYSGGSNEQFF.

This chain connects TRBV9 to TRBJ2-3; D tentatively fits TRBD1 or TRBD2 (5 bases each). Trimming stripped 0 bases from V and 0 bases from J, with 17 bases between. This CDR3 comprises 18 residues. Germline V gene data show CDR1 as SGDLS and CDR2 as YYNGEE. The CDR3 DNA is TGTGCCAGCAGCGTAGTTGAGGGGATGAGCACCAGCACAGATACGCAGTATTTT. Its protein product is CASSVVEGMSTSTDTQYF.

This clone has a single count. This sequence joins TRBV29-1 and TRBJ2-1; 12 bases match TRBD2. With V trimmed by 4 bases and J by 9 bases, 10 bases remained unmatched. The CDR3 is 15 amino acids. CDR1 SQVTM and CDR2 ANQGSEA come from the germline V gene. CDR3 DNA: TGCAGCGTTGCCCTAGCGGGGGGGCCTAGGGGTGAGCAGTTCTTC. It yields the protein CSVALAGGPRGEQFF.

V is TRBV11-3 and J is TRBJ2-1, with D perhaps assigned TRBD1 or TRBD2 (5 bases each). Between the trimmed V and J ends, which lost 1 base and 1 base, there was a span of 8 bases. The CDR3 runs 15 residues. From germline, CDR1 is SGHNT and CDR2 YENEEA. The CDR3 reads CASSLGGGSYNEQFF. As DNA, the CDR3 is TGTGCCAGCAGCTTAGGGGGCGGGTCCTACAATGAGCAGTTCTTC.

The chain's CDR3 is CASSLARTGYFGNTIYF. In nucleotides, the CDR3 is TGTGCCAGCAGCTTAGCCCGTACAGGGTATTTTGGAAACACCATATATTTT. The chain recombines TRBV7-8 with TRBJ1-3; D may be TRBD1 (6 bases). The germline V gene has CDR1 SGHVS and CDR2 FQNEAQ. The CDR3 is 17 amino acids. The germline V and J ends were trimmed by 0 bases and 3 bases, with 15 bases remaining between them.

This chain uses TRBV28 with TRBJ1-4; D may be TRBD1 (6 bases). Germline V gene sequence: CDR1 MDHEN, CDR2 SYDVKM. The CDR3 contains 14 residues. V shed 2 bases and J shed 7 bases, with 11 bases lying between them. The CDR3 protein is CASSLGGASEKLFF. Written as DNA, the CDR3 is TGTGCCAGCAGTTTAGGGGGGGCTAGTGAAAAACTGTTTTTT. Full variable domain (rest looked up from reference TRBV28 and TRBJ1-4): DVKVTQSSRYLVKRTGEKVFLECVQDMDHENMFWYRQDPGLGLRLIYFSYDVKMKEKGDIPEGYSVSREKKERFSLILESASTNQTSMYLCASSLGGASEKLFFGSGTQLSVL.

The chain uses TRBV10-3 and TRBJ1-3, with 7 bases matching TRBD1. This CDR3 contains 17 residues. The trim removed 5 bases at V and 0 bases at J, leaving 10 bases unmatched. Looked up from germline, CDR1 is ENHRY and CDR2 is SYGVKD. The CDR3 loop reads CAISTDRSLHSGNTIYF. CDR3 in DNA: TGTGCCATCAGTACGGACAGGTCGCTTCACTCTGGAAACACCATATATTTT.

The CDR3 coding sequence is TGTGCCATCAGTGAGTCGGGACCTAATTCACCCCTCCACTTT. As protein: CAISESGPNSPLHF. This chain connects TRBV10-3 to TRBJ1-6; possibly TRBD1 for D (5 bases). Deletions cut 0 bases from V and 6 bases from J, with 6 bases between. The germline V gene has CDR1 ENHRY and CDR2 SYGVKD. The CDR3 extends over 14 amino acids.

The gene calls are TRBV7-8 and TRBJ1-3; D unclear. The ends were cut back, 6 bases at V and 4 bases at J, with 7 bases in the middle. The CDR3 runs to 12 residues. Germline CDR1 and CDR2: SGHVS and FQNEAQ. The CDR3, as DNA: TGTGCCAGCAGTCAGGAGGGAAACACCATATATTTT. It translates to CASSQEGNTIYF. Based on the CDR3 plus reference TRBV7-8 and TRBJ1-3, the full variable domain is GAGVSQSPRYKVAKRGQDVALRCDPISGHVSLFWYQQALGQGPEFLTYFQNEAQLDKSGLPSDRFFAERPEGSVSTLKIQRTQQEDSAVYLCASSQEGNTIYFGEGSWLTVV.

This clone appeared a single time. The chain recombines TRBV7-9 with TRBJ2-2; D remains ambiguous. This CDR3 contains 15 residues. Germline CDR1 is SEHNR and CDR2 is FQNEAQ (reference sequence). The V and J ends lost 4 bases and 2 bases respectively, with 11 bases between them. CDR3 sequence: CASSSPGINTGELFF. In DNA form, the CDR3 reads TGTGCCAGCAGCTCGCCCGGTATCAACACCGGGGAGCTGTTTTTT.

The chain carries TRBV6-6 and TRBJ2-3; unclear D gene. CDR3 length: 14 residues. V lost 7 bases and J 1 base, leaving 12 bases between the germline ends. Germline V lookup: CDR1 MNHNY, CDR2 SVGAGI (reference sequence). In DNA, the CDR3 is TGTGCCAGCATGCAATTCGAAGGCACAGATACGCAGTATTTT. Protein sequence: CASMQFEGTDTQYF.